This TCR beta chain comes out of a study of metastatic and nonmetastatic thyroid tumors (dated by TCRdb to about 2020). Looking at the study overall: The researchers compared repertoires between peripheral blood samples and tumor or nodule tissue samples from patients with malignant or benign thyroid disease.

Between the V and J ends, shortened by 1 base and 2 bases respectively, the junction contains 15 bases. The CDR3 covers 16 residues, taking in both the cysteine and the phenylalanine. Only the CDR3 part of the read is kept: 48 bases, read in frame from the first base. CDR1 and CDR2, per the germline V gene, are SGHDN and FVKESK. The receptor library was made with PCR. TCRdb shows the sequencer as Illumina HiSeq 4000. High-throughput sequencing was used to profile the TCR beta-chain CDR3 region of each patient. The published analysis was carried out like this. Drawing on CDR3 differences between clinicopathological groups, the researchers built a classifier meant to tell apart patients with distant-metastatic papillary thyroid cancer. To measure repertoire diversity the researchers used the Shannon index, while the Morisita-Horn index served to gauge how similar the tumor and blood repertoires were. The public reads were run again by TCRdb, first through fastp at Q25 and then through MiXCR, and only productive beta chains were kept. For this entry, the V and J calls and clone size follow TCRdb and not the study's own pipeline. The sample table contains about 26,000 clones; only one count was recorded for about a quarter of them. 5% to 7% of the sample is held by the ten biggest clonotypes.

Before undergoing thyroid surgery, none of the patients had been given any kind of treatment. Using T-cell receptor beta sequencing, the study looked back at clinical samples from patients collected from the early 2010s to the late 2010s. This clone was counted many times. Its antigen is not yet known. Nothing much larger sits one base from this clone, and base qualities are not available. Broad study findings and their caveats: In both blood and tumor samples, TCR beta diversity was reported to be significantly higher in malignant tumors than in benign nodules.

The receptor chain draws on TRBV14 and TRBJ2-7, and the D gene may be TRBD1, 5 bases matching. The sequenced sample was blood. This sequence originates from a female donor with papillary thyroid cancer or a benign thyroid nodule (not recorded which). Some clones in this sample may be carry-over from other donors' samples. For the CDR3, the sequence is CASSQGLLRVAYEQYF. The DNA reads as follows: TGTGCCAGCAGCCAAGGTCTTCTCAGGGTAGCCTACGAGCAGTACTTC.